The 8 T cell receptor beta chains given below trace back to one sample, sequenced in a study of T cell responses to AZD1222 COVID-19 vaccine. Clones were read by immunoSEQ multiplex PCR, and TCRdb kept only the in-frame ones, dropping some. Of more than 80,000 clones in the sample, 80% to 90% were seen once. Sample: peripheral blood, taken 28 days after the second AZD1222 dose. The receptors derive from an adult who received the AZD1222 COVID-19 vaccine.

The chain carries TRBV5-1 and TRBJ2-5; tentatively, D is TRBD1 or TRBD2 (5 bases each). This CDR3 contains 15 residues. Looked up from germline, CDR1 is SGHRS and CDR2 is YFSETQ. V was trimmed by 4 bases and J by 2 bases, leaving 15 bases between them. CDR3 DNA: TGCGCCAGCAGCGTCACCGGGACGGCGCAAGAGACCCAGTACTTC. Translating it yields CASSVTGTAQETQYF.

This sequence joins TRBV5-1 and TRBJ1-1, with 7 bases fitting TRBD1. The ends lost 4 bases at V and 0 bases at J; junction bases unmatched: 9. The CDR3 runs 16 residues. CDR1 and CDR2 from the germline V gene are SGHRS and YFSETQ. The CDR3 loop reads CASSRKTGHMNTEAFF. The CDR3 DNA is TGCGCCAGCAGCCGAAAGACAGGGCATATGAACACTGAAGCTTTCTTT.

The V call is TRBV11-2, the J call TRBJ2-1; no reliable D call. Trimming cost V 0 bases and J 8 bases, with 11 bases left between them. Germline-derived CDR1 and CDR2 are SGHAT and FQNNGV. The CDR3 is made up of 14 amino acids. DNA of the CDR3: TGTGCCAGCAGCTTAGATTATCAGAACCATGAGCAGTTCTTC. It encodes CASSLDYQNHEQFF.

V and J are TRBV10-3 and TRBJ2-1, with 7 bases lining up with TRBD2. The CDR3 sequence is 16 residues long. Unmatched junction bases numbered 11, after V lost 4 bases and J lost 5 bases. The germline gives CDR1 ENHRY, CDR2 SYGVKD. This chain's CDR3 is CAISARDGRRDNEQFF. CDR3 in DNA: TGTGCCATCAGTGCTAGAGACGGGAGGCGCGACAATGAGCAGTTCTTC.

The chain carries TRBV28 and TRBJ1-6; the match to TRBD1 covers 7 bases. Germline CDR1 MDHEN, CDR2 SYDVKM. V was pared by 6 bases and J by 4 bases, with 6 bases of the junction left unmatched. The CDR3 spans 15 residues. The CDR3 nucleotides read TGTGCCAGCAGAAACAGGGGTTTGTATAATTCACCCCTCCACTTT. Amino acids: CASRNRGLYNSPLHF.

In its sample, this clone was seen a few times. V usage is TRBV18 and J usage is TRBJ1-2; D is possibly TRBD1 (6 bases). Germline CDR1 is KGHSH and CDR2 is LQKENI. This CDR3 spans 14 amino acids. The V end lost 5 bases, the J end lost 3 bases, and 13 bases lay between the germline ends. CDR3 DNA sequence: TGTGCCAGCTCAACCACGGACAGCTACTATGGCTACACCTTC. The encoded protein is CASSTTDSYYGYTF.

V and J are TRBV6-5 and TRBJ1-5; D is possibly TRBD1 (5 bases). This CDR3 contains 14 residues. Germline CDR1 and CDR2: MNHEY and SVGAGI. V lost 2 bases and J lost 2, with 7 bases in between. CDR3 region: CASSYGAGNQPQHF. For the CDR3, the DNA is TGTGCCAGCAGTTACGGGGCAGGCAATCAGCCCCAGCATTTT.

J is TRBJ1-1 and V is TRBV11-3; tentative D call: TRBD1 (6 bases). Trimming cost V 2 bases and J 3 bases, with 13 bases left between them. The CDR3 is 15 residues long. Germline values: CDR1 SGHNT, CDR2 YENEEA. CDR3 nucleotide sequence: TGTGCCAGCAGCTTACTTACAGGGAGGGACACTGAAGCTTTCTTT. Protein sequence: CASSLLTGRDTEAFF.